The 22 T cell receptor beta chains below were found in one sample sequenced in a study of blood T cell repertoires in COVID-19 (dated by TCRdb to 2020 to 2022). The protocol used for the library was the immunoSEQ multiplex PCR assay. Imported from immuneACCESS, the table was reduced by TCRdb to in-frame sequences with V and J called. These copies leave out some clones; in studies compared against another copy, an unresolved V gene accounts for under half, and the cause of the remainder is not known. The sample table lists 250,000 or so clones, 86% of them with a count of one. The top ten constitute about 2.1% of the sample. Specimen: peripheral blood. The origin of the receptors is a man younger than 45 with active or convalescent COVID-19.

This chain joins TRBV14 and TRBJ1-2; maybe TRBD1 (6 bases). V lost 3 bases and J lost 4, with 27 bases in between. CDR1 is SGHDN, CDR2 FVKESK, per germline. The CDR3 totals 19 residues. The CDR3 spells CASSHNAGAGADLIYGYTF. Here the CDR3 DNA reads TGTGCCAGCAGCCATAACGCGGGAGCAGGGGCAGACCTCATCTATGGCTACACCTTC.

The chain joins TRBV19 to TRBJ2-1; D is ambiguous. The CDR3 sequence is 14 residues long. The germline V gene encodes CDR1 LNHDA and CDR2 SQIVND (reference sequence). The ends were cut back, 5 bases at V and 7 bases at J, with 15 bases in the middle. The CDR3 region has the DNA TGTGCCAGTAGTCCCCGTGGAGCTCGGAATGAGCAGTTCTTC. It translates to CASSPRGARNEQFF.

This clone was detected only once. The chain couples TRBV9 to TRBJ1-2; no clear D gene. Between the trimmed V and J ends, which lost 1 base and 9 bases, there was a span of 22 bases. The CDR3 is 16 amino acids. CDR1 is SGDLS and CDR2 is YYNGEE in the germline V gene. The CDR3 region has the DNA TGTGCCAGCAGCGTAATCGGAACCGGCGCGGTCATCCGCTACACCTTC. Encoded protein: CASSVIGTGAVIRYTF.

Only a few counts were recorded for this clone. The chain carries TRBV5-5 and TRBJ1-1, with TRBD1 identical over 7 bases. The J segment lost 1 base and the V segment lost 4 bases, leaving 7 bases of the junction unmatched. Per germline, CDR1 SGHKS and CDR2 YYEKEE (reference sequence). The CDR3 totals 15 residues. Here the CDR3 reads CASSPLGQPNTEAFF. The DNA for the CDR3 is TGTGCCAGCAGCCCGCTGGGACAGCCGAACACTGAAGCTTTCTTT.

In its sample, this clone was seen a few times. V usage is TRBV6-5 and J usage is TRBJ1-6; possible D gene TRBD1, 5 bases. Germline values: CDR1 MNHEY, CDR2 SVGAGI. Trimming took 5 bases from V and 12 from J, leaving 17 bases between them. The CDR3 runs 14 residues. The chain's CDR3 is CASSLTGTERPLHF. The DNA for the CDR3 is TGTGCCAGCAGTCTCACAGGCACCGAGAGACCCCTCCACTTT.

The genes are TRBV5-6 and TRBJ1-1; D possibly corresponds to TRBD1 (5 bases). Trimming took off 1 base at V and 8 bases at J, with 6 bases between the two ends. CDR1 SGHDT and CDR2 YYEEEE come from the germline V gene. This CDR3 has 11 residues. In DNA, the CDR3 is TGTGCCAGCAGCTTGCGGGGGGAAGCTTTCTTT. This encodes CASSLRGEAFF.

The rearrangement joins TRBV7-9 to TRBJ1-1, with D perhaps matching TRBD1 (6 bases). CDR3 size: 13 residues. Trimming removed 2 bases at V and 6 bases at J, with 10 bases between. From germline, CDR1 is SEHNR and CDR2 FQNEAQ (reference sequence). In nucleotides, the CDR3 is TGTGCCAGCAGCTTAATTCAGGGGCCTGAAGCTTTCTTT. This sequence encodes CASSLIQGPEAFF. The full variable domain, rest sourced from reference TRBV7-9 and TRBJ1-1, is DTGVSQNPRHKITKRGQNVTFRCDPISEHNRLYWYRQTLGQGPEFLTYFQNEAQLEKSRLLSDRFSAERPKGSFSTLEIQRTEQGDSAMYLCASSLIQGPEAFFGQGTRLTVV.

The gene calls are TRBV11-2 and TRBJ2-5; D uncertain. CDR1 and CDR2 from the germline V gene are SGHAT and FQNNGV. V gave up 5 bases and J gave up 1 base, with 14 bases separating them. The CDR3 extends over 15 amino acids. In DNA form, the CDR3 reads TGTGCCAGCAGCCCACTATACGCTAGCCAAGAGACCCAGTACTTC. It yields the protein CASSPLYASQETQYF.

The J gene is TRBJ1-1, the V gene TRBV7-6; no clear D gene. CDR1 and CDR2 (germline): SGHVS, FNYEAQ. The CDR3 extends over 15 amino acids. The V end lost 1 base, the J end lost 0 bases, and 9 bases lay between the germline ends. As DNA, the CDR3 is TGTGCCAGCAGCTTAGGCGGTGGTCTGAACACTGAAGCTTTCTTT. Its protein is CASSLGGGLNTEAFF.

The chain uses TRBV6-5 and TRBJ1-1; possible D gene TRBD1, 6 bases. Germline V CDR1 and CDR2: MNHEY, SVGAGI. CDR3 length equals 14 residues. Trimming shortened V by 6 bases and J by 1 base, and 12 bases separated the two germline ends. Written as DNA, the CDR3 is TGTGCCAGCAGCGACTGGACAGAGAACACTGAAGCTTTCTTT. Protein: CASSDWTENTEAFF.

This clone was detected a few times. The J gene is TRBJ2-1, the V gene TRBV11-2; TRBD2 is a possible D gene (6 bases). The germline gives CDR1 SGHAT, CDR2 FQNNGV. The CDR3 covers 14 residues. V shed 4 bases and J shed 1 base, with 8 bases lying between them. CDR3 DNA sequence: TGTGCCAGCAGCTGGCGGGGTTCCTACAATGAGCAGTTCTTC. It codes for CASSWRGSYNEQFF.

The genes are TRBV13 and TRBJ1-2; no reliable D call. Trimming cost V 1 base and J 5 bases, with 8 bases left between them. This CDR3 region has 13 residues. Germline CDR1 and CDR2: PRHDT and FYEKMQ (reference sequence). CDR3 DNA sequence: TGTGCCAGCAGCTTAGAGGCAGGATATGGCTACACCTTC. Translated, it gives CASSLEAGYGYTF.

This clone was observed a few times. The chain recombines TRBV19 with TRBJ2-2; D perhaps matches TRBD2 (5 bases). The V and J ends lost 6 bases and 0 bases respectively, with 11 bases between them. Germline loops: CDR1 LNHDA, CDR2 SQIVND (reference sequence). There are 15 residues in the CDR3. CDR3 sequence reads: CASRGGLSNTGELFF. The CDR3 DNA is TGTGCCAGTAGAGGTGGACTCTCGAACACCGGGGAGCTGTTTTTT.

The V and J genes are TRBV5-1 and TRBJ2-6; 9 nucleotides match TRBD1. Looked up from germline, CDR1 is SGHRS and CDR2 is YFSETQ. The CDR3 runs 17 residues. With V trimmed by 5 bases and J by 4 bases, 10 bases remained unmatched. CDR3 sequence reads: CASSYTGGGSGANVLTF. The CDR3 coding sequence is TGCGCCAGCAGTTACACAGGGGGCGGCTCCGGGGCCAACGTCCTGACTTTC.

The chain's CDR3 is CATSRGSGGEEKLFF. DNA for the CDR3: TGTGCCACCAGCAGAGGGAGTGGGGGCGAGGAAAAACTGTTTTTT. The genes are TRBV15 and TRBJ1-4; D is possibly TRBD1 (6 bases). Germline values: CDR1 LNHNV, CDR2 YYDKDF (reference sequence). This CDR3 region has 15 residues. The V and J ends lost 1 base and 8 bases respectively, with 14 bases between them.

The V gene is TRBV18, the J gene TRBJ1-4; 8 positions agree with TRBD1. This CDR3 has 13 residues. V shed 4 bases and J 8 bases; nucleotides not matched to a gene: 3. CDR1 and CDR2 from the germline V gene are KGHSH and LQKENI. The CDR3 spells CASSQGQGEKLFF. DNA of the CDR3: TGTGCCAGCTCACAAGGACAGGGAGAAAAACTGTTTTTT.

The chain recombines TRBV7-8 with TRBJ1-1, with D possibly TRBD1 on 6 matching bases. With 4 bases removed from V and 7 bases from J, the gap between germline ends came to 13 bases. The length of the CDR3 is 13 residues. Germline CDR1 and CDR2: SGHVS and FQNEAQ. CDR3 residues: CASSSKGQLEAFF. The CDR3 DNA sequence: TGTGCCAGCAGCTCGAAAGGACAGCTTGAAGCTTTCTTT.

The chain links TRBV7-6 to TRBJ2-5; 7 nucleotides agree with TRBD2. V gave up 0 bases and J gave up 5 bases; unmatched junction bases: 6. Germline CDR1 and CDR2: SGHVS and FNYEAQ. CDR3 length: 15 residues. The CDR3 region is CASSLAGLRRETQYF. In DNA form, the CDR3 reads TGTGCCAGCAGCTTAGCGGGACTAAGGCGCGAGACCCAGTACTTC. Combining the CDR3 with reference TRBV7-6 and TRBJ2-5 gives the whole variable domain GAGVSQSPRYKVTKRGQDVALRCDPISGHVSLYWYRQALGQGPEFLTYFNYEAQQDKSGLPNDRFSAERPEGSISTLTIQRTEQRDSAMYRCASSLAGLRRETQYFGPGTRLLVL.

The J gene is TRBJ2-3, the V gene TRBV6-4; the match to TRBD2 covers 11 bases. V trimming: 4 bases; J trimming: 4 bases; junction bases outside the gene matches: 1. CDR1 and CDR2 from the germline V gene are MRHNA and SNTAGT. The CDR3 contains 14 residues. CDR3 protein: CASSVAGGPDTQYF. The DNA for the CDR3 is TGTGCCAGCAGTGTAGCGGGGGGGCCAGATACGCAGTATTTT.

Only one count was recorded for this clone. The V gene is TRBV6-1, the J gene TRBJ1-1; D not resolved. This CDR3 region has 13 residues. V was cut by 2 bases and J by 1 base, with 5 bases left in between. In germline, CDR1 is MNHNS, CDR2 SASEGT. The CDR3 nucleotides are TGTGCCAGCAGTGAAATCAGGAACACTGAAGCTTTCTTT. Translation: CASSEIRNTEAFF.

The chain has TRBV30 and TRBJ2-5; possible D gene TRBD2, 5 bases. CDR3 length equals 14 residues. Trimming took off 3 bases at V and 3 bases at J, with 14 bases between the two ends. Germline V gives CDR1 GTSNPN, CDR2 SVGIG (reference sequence). Here the CDR3 reads CAWSGLPREETQYF. For the CDR3, the DNA is TGTGCCTGGAGCGGGTTACCGAGGGAAGAGACCCAGTACTTC.

This chain connects TRBV6-4 to TRBJ2-7; TRBD2 aligns across 12 bases. Germline-derived CDR1 and CDR2 are MRHNA and SNTAGT. This CDR3 has 15 amino acids. V shed 0 bases and J 6 bases; nucleotides not matched to a gene: 3. As DNA, the CDR3 is TGTGCCAGCAGTGACTCCCTAGCGGGGGGGGTCGAGCAGTACTTC. This gives the protein CASSDSLAGGVEQYF.